The T cell receptor beta chain described here comes from a study of cytomegalovirus exposure and HLA in healthy donors. The CDR3 has 15 residues. V dropped 3 bases and J dropped 5; count of bases not matched to a gene: 3. Germline V gene sequence: CDR1 SGHTA, CDR2 FQGTGA. Points from the study as a whole: Investigators reported approximately 170 TCR beta chains as tied to cytomegalovirus. A later analysis found first-cohort TCR clusters tended to co-occur in the 130 or so validation repertoires.

This table comes from immunoSEQ multiplex PCR, and its TCRdb copy is limited to in-frame clones, with some not included. This sample has approximately 100,000 clones, with under 95% found just once. This clone has a single count. Its antigen remains unknown. The TCR originated in a woman aged 25 to 39 in good health and CMV-seropositive. The rearrangement joins TRBV7-3 to TRBJ2-3; 12 bases line up with TRBD2. Sequencing was done on a sample of PBMCs. The CDR3 here is CASSLTGLAGDTQYF. The CDR3 DNA sequence: TGTGCCAGCAGCTTGACGGGACTAGCGGGAGATACGCAGTATTTT.